This TCR beta chain is drawn from a study of T cells in Graves' hyperthyroidism and ophthalmopathy. Background on the study: Upon initial diagnosis and before any treatment, peripheral blood was collected. Study-level results: The majority of expanded thyroid clonotypes above 0.001 also appeared in blood.

Template material for amplifying TCR beta CDR3 regions consisted of RNA transcripts. Using the HTBI primer set, a first-round RT-PCR was run on the TCR CDR3. TCRdb passed the multiplex PCR reads through MiXCR, listing each CDR3 protein once. Of about 640,000 distinct CDR3 sequences listed, less than 25% are singletons. As to this clonotype: Its specificity is unknown.

V was clipped by 5 bases and J by 5 bases, with 12 bases between them. This CDR3 is built from 14 residues. CDR1 and CDR2 from the germline V gene are PRHDT and FYEKMQ (reference sequence). The authors obtained PBMCs from over 7.5 ml of fresh peripheral blood. What was sequenced was blood. This clonotype was sampled from a man aged 25 to 40 with Graves' ophthalmopathy. The J gene is TRBJ1-4, the V gene TRBV13; D is ambiguous. In nucleotides, the CDR3 is TGTGCCAGCAGCCTCGGACCGAGGAATGAAAAACTGTTTTTT. It is translated as CASSLGPRNEKLFF.